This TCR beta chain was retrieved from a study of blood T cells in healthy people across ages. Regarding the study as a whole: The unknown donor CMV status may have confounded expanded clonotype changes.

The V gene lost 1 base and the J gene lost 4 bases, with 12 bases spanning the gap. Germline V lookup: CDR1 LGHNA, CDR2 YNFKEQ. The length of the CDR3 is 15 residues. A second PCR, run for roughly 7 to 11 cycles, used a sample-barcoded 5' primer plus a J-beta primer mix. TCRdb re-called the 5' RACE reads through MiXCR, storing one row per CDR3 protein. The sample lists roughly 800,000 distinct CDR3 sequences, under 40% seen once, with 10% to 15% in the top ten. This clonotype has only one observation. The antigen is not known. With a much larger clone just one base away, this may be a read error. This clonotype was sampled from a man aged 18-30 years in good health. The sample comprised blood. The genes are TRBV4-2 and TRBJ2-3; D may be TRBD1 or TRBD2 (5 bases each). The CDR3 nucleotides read TGTGCCAGCAGCCAAGGGGCGAGGGACGCAGATACGCAGTATTTT. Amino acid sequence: CASSQGARDADTQYF.